Listed below are T cell receptor beta chains from one sample, sequenced in a study of shared clonotypes between healthy human individuals. Assay: immunoSEQ multiplex PCR; the TCRdb copy retains only in-frame clones and omits some. Among over a million clones listed, around 97% were seen once. The sample was naive CD4+ T cells sorted from blood. These receptors were collected from a young man in good health. Both conserved end residues are part of each CDR3. D genes are given only for firm matches.

j_gene	v_gene	d_gene	CDR3aa	CDR3nt
TRBJ2-5	TRBV20-1	.	CSLKGWETQYF	TGCAGCCTCAAAGGGTGGGAGACCCAGTACTTC
TRBJ2-2	TRBV5-4	.	CASSSGTASTGELFF	TGTGCCAGCAGCTCCGGAACAGCCAGCACCGGGGAGCTGTTTTTT
TRBJ2-3	TRBV18	TRBD1	CASSPLSGGSTDTQYF	TGTGCCAGCTCACCACTATCAGGGGGAAGCACAGATACGCAGTATTTT
TRBJ2-5	TRBV7-7	.	CASSPGGLGGETQYF	TGTGCTAGCAGCCCAGGGGGGCTTGGGGGAGAGACCCAGTACTTC
TRBJ1-3	TRBV7-2	.	CASSLPLPSGNTIYF	TGTGCCAGCAGCTTACCTCTCCCATCTGGAAACACCATATATTTT
TRBJ2-7	TRBV15	.	CATSKEIDRSYEQYF	TGTGCCACCAGCAAAGAAATAGACAGGAGCTACGAGCAGTACTTC
TRBJ1-1	TRBV19	TRBD1	CASSIVGRGKSAFF	TGTGCCAGTAGTATTGTGGGCAGGGGGAAGAGCGCTTTCTTT
TRBJ2-7	TRBV7-9	TRBD2	CASSKRELRYEQYF	TGTGCCAGCAGCAAGCGGGAGCTCCGCTACGAGCAGTACTTC
TRBJ2-2	TRBV11-2	.	CASSLGRAPGELFF	TGTGCCAGCAGCTTAGGCCGGGCCCCCGGGGAGCTGTTTTTT
TRBJ2-1	TRBV19	TRBD2	CASSIDLSGTSGRYNEQFF	TGTGCCAGTAGTATAGATCTTTCTGGGACTAGCGGGAGATACAATGAGCAGTTCTTC